This T cell receptor (beta chain) was captured in a study of shared clonotypes between healthy human individuals. Deletions cut 4 bases from V and 1 base from J, with 13 bases between. CDR1 MNHNY and CDR2 SVGAGI come from the germline V gene (reference sequence). This CDR3 is 15 amino acids long. Unsorted material relied on approximately 100 million PBMCs as the source of genomic DNA. This clone was observed many times. Sequencing used immunoSEQ multiplex PCR; TCRdb keeps in-frame clones, though not all of them. Of 450,000 to 600,000 clones listed, 79% are singletons. The sequencing sample was made of PBMCs. This chain links TRBV6-6 with TRBJ1-1, with D maybe TRBD1 (6 bases). The receptor was derived from a woman between 40 and 50 years old in good health. Some clones in this sample may be carry-over from other donors' samples. CDR3 protein: CASSFEGGRNTEAFF. DNA for the CDR3: TGTGCCAGCAGTTTCGAGGGGGGCAGGAACACTGAAGCTTTCTTT.